This TCR beta chain was identified in a study of T-cell reconstitution after alpha-beta-depleted transplantation in children. Germline V gives CDR1 MNHEY, CDR2 SVGAGI. Between the trimmed V and J ends, which lost 0 bases and 1 base, there was a span of 7 bases. This CDR3 contains 15 residues. A TCRbeta library incorporating unique molecular identifiers was prepared. Via MiXCR, TCRdb re-called the PCR reads, giving one row per CDR3 protein. The sample lists approximately 340,000 distinct CDR3 sequences, around 10% seen once, with 2% to 3% in the top ten. Sequenced here: PBMCs from the stem cell graft donor, sampled from the stem cell graft. This clonotype originated in a human donor who donated a stem cell graft to a child with acute lymphoblastic leukemia. V and J are TRBV6-5 and TRBJ1-5, with a tentative D call TRBD1 (6 bases). The CDR3, as DNA: TGTGCCAGCAGTTACTCGAGGGGGAGCAATCAGCCCCAGCATTTT. The encoded protein is CASSYSRGSNQPQHF.